Below are 29 T cell receptor beta chains sequenced from a single sample in a study of cytomegalovirus exposure and HLA in healthy donors. PCR amplification relied on 60 Vbeta primers (plus 13 Jbeta primers). Some clones are missing from TCRdb's copy, which holds only in-frame ones; the method was immunoSEQ multiplex PCR. The sample records 50,000 to 75,000 clones, approximately 80% being singletons. The sample comprised PBMCs. These receptors all come from a woman in her thirties or forties in good health and CMV-seronegative.

The chain has TRBV5-6 and TRBJ2-1, with 7 bases identical to TRBD1. There are 14 residues in the CDR3. Germline V lookup: CDR1 SGHDT, CDR2 YYEEEE. Losses at the gene ends were 4 bases for V and 5 bases for J; bases not matched to a gene: 6. The CDR3 nucleotides are TGTGCCAGCAGCCCGGGACAGCGCCACAATGAGCAGTTCTTC. Amino acids: CASSPGQRHNEQFF.

V and J are TRBV19 and TRBJ1-1, with 7 nucleotides matching TRBD1. Per germline, CDR1 LNHDA and CDR2 SQIVND (reference sequence). The CDR3 consists of 14 residues. V trimming: 3 bases; J trimming: 10 bases; junction bases outside the gene matches: 11. The chain's CDR3 is CASSIPTGVVGAFF. The CDR3 DNA reads TGTGCCAGTAGTATCCCTACAGGGGTTGTCGGAGCTTTCTTT.

The rearrangement links TRBV29-1 to TRBJ1-2, with a weak D call TRBD1 (5 bases). Germline CDR1 is SQVTM and CDR2 is ANQGSEA. CDR3 length: 13 residues. The germline V and J ends were trimmed by 7 bases and 0 bases, with 12 bases remaining between them. CDR3 nucleotide sequence: TGCAGCGCCTGGGGGGGGGCTAACTATGGCTACACCTTC. This sequence encodes CSAWGGANYGYTF.

The chain recombines TRBV28 with TRBJ1-1; 8 bases map to TRBD1. V shed 5 bases and J 10 bases; nucleotides not matched to a gene: 18. CDR3 length: 16 amino acids. The germline gives CDR1 MDHEN, CDR2 SYDVKM. The chain's CDR3 is CASSDAAGGRLRGAFF. CDR3 bases: TGTGCCAGCAGTGATGCCGCAGGGGGCCGGTTGCGTGGAGCTTTCTTT.

The chain couples TRBV18 to TRBJ2-1; TRBD1 aligns across 9 bases. The germline V gene encodes CDR1 KGHSH and CDR2 LQKENI. Trimming cost V 3 bases and J 4 bases; bases outside gene matches: 4. The CDR3 is 15 residues long. The CDR3 sequence: CASSPTGQGYNEQFF. For the CDR3, the DNA is TGTGCCAGCTCACCCACGGGACAGGGATACAATGAGCAGTTCTTC.

The V gene is TRBV30, the J gene TRBJ2-7; D uncertain. Looked up from germline, CDR1 is GTSNPN and CDR2 is SVGIG (reference sequence). Trimming cost V 1 base and J 4 bases, with 5 bases left between them. The CDR3 consists of 11 residues. The CDR3 is CAWSGLYEQYF. Here the CDR3 DNA reads TGTGCCTGGAGTGGTCTGTACGAGCAGTACTTC. Full variable domain (missing parts from reference TRBV30 and TRBJ2-7): SQTIHQWPATLVQPVGSPLSLECTVEGTSNPNLYWYRQAAGRGLQLLFYSVGIGQISSEVPQNLSASRPQDRQFILSSKKLLLSDSGFYLCAWSGLYEQYFGPGTRLTVT.

This chain connects TRBV6-5 to TRBJ2-5, with 8 bases fitting TRBD2. TRBJ2-7 explains the end of the DNA better; the J call may be wrong. The CDR3 has 13 amino acids. CDR1 and CDR2 (germline): MNHEY, SVGAGI. CDR3 loop: CASSYGTSYEQYF. The DNA of the CDR3 is TGTGCCAGCAGTTACGGGACTAGCTACGAGCAGTACTTC.

The rearrangement joins TRBV27 to TRBJ2-7, with 7 nucleotides matching TRBD2. The CDR3 is 14 amino acids. Germline V gene lookup returns CDR1 MNHEY and CDR2 SMNVEV (reference sequence). V trimming: 5 bases; J trimming: 3 bases; junction bases outside the gene matches: 7. CDR3 region: CASSRGGNRYEQYF. For the CDR3, the DNA is TGTGCCAGCAGTAGGGGAGGGAACCGCTACGAGCAGTACTTC.

The chain carries TRBV4-1 and TRBJ2-7; TRBD2 agrees at 7 bases. The CDR3 spans 15 residues. Germline-derived CDR1 and CDR2 are MGHRA and YSYEKL. V dropped 1 base and J dropped 2; count of bases not matched to a gene: 5. The CDR3 region is CASSQVTSATYEQYF. The DNA for the CDR3 is TGCGCCAGCAGCCAAGTAACTAGCGCGACCTACGAGCAGTACTTC.

The chain combines TRBV4-3 with TRBJ2-3, with TRBD2 matching 7 bases. This CDR3 region has 15 residues. The germline gives CDR1 LGHNA, CDR2 YSLEER. After removal of 3 bases from V and 4 bases from J, the junction contained 7 bases not matched to a gene. The CDR3 sequence is CASSQSVAGADTQYF. CDR3 nucleotides: TGCGCCAGCAGCCAGTCGGTAGCGGGTGCAGATACGCAGTATTTT.

The chain employs TRBV30 and TRBJ2-4; 11 nucleotides match TRBD1. The germline CDR1 and CDR2 sequences are GTSNPN and SVGIG (reference sequence). The CDR3 extends over 16 amino acids. The trim removed 5 bases at V and 0 bases at J, leaving 6 bases unmatched. CDR3 in DNA: TGTGCCTGGGGGACAGGGGGAATCATAGCCAAAAACATTCAGTACTTC. It encodes CAWGTGGIIAKNIQYF.

The chain is built from TRBV7-8 and TRBJ1-4; 8 positions agree with TRBD1. The junction had 5 bases not matched to a gene; V was cut back by 6 bases and J by 8 bases. CDR3 length equals 13 residues. Germline V gives CDR1 SGHVS, CDR2 FQNEAQ. CDR3 loop: CASSPTGGEKLFF. The CDR3 DNA sequence: TGTGCCAGCAGTCCAACAGGGGGAGAAAAACTGTTTTTT.

The chain recombines TRBV28 with TRBJ1-2, with 7 bases lining up with TRBD1. V shed 8 bases and J 8 bases; nucleotides not matched to a gene: 11. The germline V gene has CDR1 MDHEN and CDR2 SYDVKM. The CDR3 covers 13 residues. The CDR3: CASSLTGSTGYTF. Written as DNA, the CDR3 is TGTGCCAGCTCCCTGACAGGGTCAACCGGCTACACCTTC.

J is TRBJ1-3 and V is TRBV11-2, with D possibly TRBD1 on 6 matching bases. The V gene's germline CDR1 is SGHAT and CDR2 FQNNGV. The CDR3 loop spans 15 amino acids. The germline V and J ends were trimmed by 5 bases and 4 bases, with 15 bases remaining between them. The CDR3 DNA sequence: TGTGCCAGCAGCACGTACAGGGAAATCGGAAACACCATATATTTT. This translates into CASSTYREIGNTIYF. The variable domain in full, with the rest retrieved from reference TRBV11-2 and TRBJ1-3, is EAGVAQSPRYKIIEKRQSVAFWCNPISGHATLYWYQQILGQGPKLLIQFQNNGVVDDSQLPKDRFSAERLKGVDSTLKIQPAKLEDSAVYLCASSTYREIGNTIYFGEGSWLTVV.

The rearrangement uses TRBV5-1 and TRBJ2-1, with 13 bases that match TRBD2. Germline V gives CDR1 SGHRS, CDR2 YFSETQ. V lost 4 bases and J lost 5; bases outside the gene matches: 9. The CDR3 is 17 residues long. The CDR3 protein is CASSPATSGRWDNEQFF. The CDR3 DNA sequence: TGCGCCAGCAGCCCAGCGACTAGCGGGAGGTGGGACAATGAGCAGTTCTTC.

This sequence joins TRBV6-5 and TRBJ1-1; 8 nucleotides line up with TRBD1. The CDR3 is 15 amino acids. Germline V CDR1 and CDR2: MNHEY, SVGAGI. V shed 1 base and J 1 base; nucleotides not matched to a gene: 2. For the CDR3, the DNA is TGTGCCAGCAGTTACTATGGGACAGGGAACACTGAAGCTTTCTTT. This codes for CASSYYGTGNTEAFF.

This chain's CDR3 is CASSLERVLSYEQYF. The DNA of the CDR3 is TGTGCCAGCAGCTTAGAGCGGGTTTTGTCCTACGAGCAGTACTTC. This chain joins TRBV7-9 and TRBJ2-7; weak D call: TRBD2 (6 bases). The V gene's germline CDR1 is SEHNR and CDR2 FQNEAQ (reference sequence). This CDR3 has 15 residues. Trimming took 1 base from V and 1 from J, leaving 11 bases between them.

This clone was counted between two and nine times. The chain carries TRBV5-1 and TRBJ2-1; 13 positions agree with TRBD2. Germline CDR1 and CDR2: SGHRS and YFSETQ. This CDR3 has 15 amino acids. Trimming removed 7 bases from V and 9 bases from J; junction bases left unmatched: 10. CDR3 loop: CASSTGTSGTPEQFF. In nucleotides, the CDR3 is TGCGCCAGCTCGACCGGGACTAGCGGGACGCCTGAGCAGTTCTTC.

This clone appeared a few times. The genes are TRBV7-9 and TRBJ2-4; 8 bases align to TRBD2. The CDR3 spans 16 residues. CDR1 and CDR2 (germline): SEHNR, FQNEAQ (reference sequence). V lost 7 bases to trimming and J lost 0 bases; unmatched junction nucleotides: 8. CDR3 loop: CASTPGGAGAKNIQYF. DNA of the CDR3: TGTGCCAGCACCCCGGGAGGGGCGGGAGCCAAAAACATTCAGTACTTC.

The chain couples TRBV14 to TRBJ1-1; 8 bases line up with TRBD1. CDR3 size: 16 residues. Losses at the gene ends were 4 bases for V and 5 bases for J; bases not matched to a gene: 12. The germline V gene encodes CDR1 SGHDN and CDR2 FVKESK. The DNA for the CDR3 is TGTGCCAGCAGCCCCATGGGCAGGGGGCTATTGACTGAAGCTTTCTTT. Its protein is CASSPMGRGLLTEAFF.

This clone was counted only a few times. The gene calls are TRBV18 and TRBJ2-1, with a tentative D call TRBD1 (5 bases). The CDR3 has 12 amino acids. V was pared by 5 bases and J by 7 bases, with 9 bases between. Germline V gene data show CDR1 as KGHSH and CDR2 as LQKENI. The CDR3 loop is CASSSQGNEQFF. For the CDR3, the DNA is TGTGCCAGCTCATCCCAGGGAAATGAGCAGTTCTTC. Full variable domain (rest looked up from reference TRBV18 and TRBJ2-1): NAGVMQNPRHLVRRRGQEARLRCSPMKGHSHVYWYRQLPEEGLKFMVYLQKENIIDESGMPKERFSAEFPKEGPSILRIQQVVRGDSAAYFCASSSQGNEQFFGPGTRLTVL.

This clone was recorded a few times. The chain combines TRBV18 with TRBJ2-7; 7 bases are a match to TRBD2. J lost 3 bases, V lost 3 bases, and 8 bases had no gene match. Germline loops: CDR1 KGHSH, CDR2 LQKENI. There are 15 residues in the CDR3. The CDR3 protein is CASSPPGGLLYEQYF. The CDR3 coding sequence is TGTGCCAGCTCACCCCCGGGGGGTTTACTCTACGAGCAGTACTTC.

The CDR3 spells CASREREGPRYTDTQYF. In DNA, the CDR3 is TGTGCCAGCAGGGAGCGGGAGGGCCCCAGGTACACAGATACGCAGTATTTT. The V gene is TRBV7-8, the J gene TRBJ2-3; TRBD2 agrees at 10 bases. The CDR3 is 17 amino acids. Losses at the gene ends were 6 bases for V and 2 bases for J; bases not matched to a gene: 11. In germline, CDR1 is SGHVS, CDR2 FQNEAQ.

The CDR3 loop is CASSSTSGRADTQYF. In DNA, the CDR3 is TGTGCCAGCAGCTCGACTAGCGGGAGAGCAGATACGCAGTATTTT. The V and J genes are TRBV7-2 and TRBJ2-3, with 12 bases identical to TRBD2. Germline V gives CDR1 SGHTA, CDR2 FQGNSA. After removal of 4 bases from V and 4 bases from J, the junction contained 3 bases not matched to a gene. This CDR3 is built from 15 residues.

The CDR3 here is CSVLQGIAEAFF. CDR3 sequence (DNA): TGCAGCGTTCTACAGGGAATCGCTGAAGCTTTCTTT. V usage is TRBV29-1 and J usage is TRBJ1-1, with D possibly TRBD1 on 6 matching bases. The CDR3 has 12 amino acids. V lost 5 bases, J lost 6 bases, and 13 bases lay in between. The germline CDR1 and CDR2 sequences are SQVTM and ANQGSEA.

The chain joins TRBV19 to TRBJ1-5; D uncertain. CDR3 length: 13 amino acids. The V gene's germline CDR1 is LNHDA and CDR2 SQIVND (reference sequence). V shed 3 bases and J shed 7 bases, with 10 bases lying between them. In nucleotides, the CDR3 is TGTGCCAGTAGTATGAGGGAGGGCCAGCCCCAGCATTTT. Its protein product is CASSMREGQPQHF. Looking up the rest from reference TRBV19 and TRBJ1-5 gives the full variable domain: DGGITQSPKYLFRKEGQNVTLSCEQNLNHDAMYWYRQDPGQGLRLIYYSQIVNDFQKGDIAEGYSVSREKKESFPLTVTSAQKNPTAFYLCASSMREGQPQHFGDGTRLSIL.

The chain recombines TRBV5-6 with TRBJ2-5, with D possibly being TRBD1 (7 bases). CDR1 and CDR2 (germline): SGHDT, YYEEEE. The length of the CDR3 is 16 residues. V shed 5 bases and J shed 3 bases, with 20 bases lying between them. The CDR3 nucleotides read TGTGCCAGCAGGGAGGGGGCACGACCGGCTAAAGAGACCCAGTACTTC. Protein product: CASREGARPAKETQYF.

This clone was counted a single time. The genes are TRBV7-2 and TRBJ2-7, with 10 nucleotides matching TRBD2. CDR1 and CDR2 (germline): SGHTA, FQGNSA. The trim removed 1 base at V and 2 bases at J, leaving 5 bases unmatched. This CDR3 spans 16 amino acids. The CDR3 reads CASSLVASGSTYEQYF. The DNA of the CDR3 is TGTGCCAGCAGCTTAGTGGCTAGCGGGAGCACCTACGAGCAGTACTTC.

V usage is TRBV28 and J usage is TRBJ1-1, with 7 positions matching TRBD1. Germline V gene data show CDR1 as MDHEN and CDR2 as SYDVKM. This CDR3 is 14 amino acids long. V was pared by 4 bases and J by 6 bases, with 8 bases of the junction left unmatched. As DNA, the CDR3 is TGTGCCAGCAGTTCCCTGGGGACAGCGGCTGAAGCTTTCTTT. It yields the protein CASSSLGTAAEAFF.